This paragraph covers one T cell receptor beta chain sequence. Its antigen remains unidentified. The CDR3 runs to 14 residues. Germline trimming cut 9 bases from V and 3 bases from J; bases unmatched to any gene: 9. Looked up from germline, CDR1 is MDHEN and CDR2 is SYDVKM. This entry is derived from a study of cytomegalovirus exposure and HLA in healthy donors. Broader study findings: Common viral pathogens seemed to be connected with several of the most significant clusters, according to a later analysis.

The PCR contained 60 Vbeta and 13 Jbeta primers. The protocol was immunoSEQ multiplex PCR, while the TCRdb copy is restricted to in-frame clones and leaves out a portion. The sample has some 200,000 clones, roughly 73% seen once; the top ten hold over 2.5%. Sequences were obtained from PBMCs. The TCR sequence derives from a female donor in good health and CMV-seronegative. J is TRBJ1-2 and V is TRBV28, with 8 nucleotides matching TRBD1. CDR3 residues: CASQRAGGHYGYTF. As DNA, the CDR3 is TGTGCCAGTCAGAGGGCAGGGGGCCACTATGGCTACACCTTC.